This T cell receptor (beta chain) came from a study of cytomegalovirus exposure and HLA in healthy donors. Points from the study as a whole: The only immune exposure information that was available was CMV serostatus. In vitro checks showed that three CMV-associated chains really do target CMV antigens.

PCR was performed using 60 Vbeta and 13 Jbeta primers. Original processing notes: About 12 million of tens of millions of unique TCR beta chains were shared, per a later count. Produced via immunoSEQ multiplex PCR; TCRdb's table is partial and in-frame only. V, J and clone size were drawn from that table, and D and trimming were deduced from the DNA. This repertoire includes 180,000 or so clones. As regards this clone: No antigen is known for it.

The V segment lost 6 bases and the J segment 1 base; nucleotides outside the gene matches: 6. The CDR3 covers 15 residues. Germline loops: CDR1 SGHNT, CDR2 YENEEA. The receptor was derived from a boy between 10 and 17 years old in good health and CMV-seronegative. Sequencing input: PBMCs. This chain uses TRBV11-3 with TRBJ1-1; TRBD1 aligns across 9 bases. For the CDR3, the DNA is TGTGCCAGCAGGCAGAACAGGGGGCCGAACACTGAAGCTTTCTTT. It specifies CASRQNRGPNTEAFF.